This T cell receptor (beta chain) came from a study of blood T cells in healthy people across ages (dated by TCRdb to the mid-2010s). Concerning the study at large: Template switching captured roughly one uniquely barcoded TCR beta cDNA molecule per two T cells in model experiments. Using deep sequencing normalized with unique cDNA molecular identifiers, the study measured how TCR beta repertoire diversity changes with age. Four age groups were formed from the donors: young (average roughly 15 years), middle-aged (around 37), aged (62) and long-lived (around 82). To avoid experimental bias, donors of different ages were randomly spread across the sequencing lanes. Using the same blood draw, the study looked at two additional independent replicas of 1 million unique cDNA reads for two donors, one aged 18 to 29 and the other aged 80 or older.

Comments on this clonotype: Its antigen remains undetermined. The sample holds no much larger clone one base away, and base qualities are not on file.

On the study overall, not on this receptor specifically: Since profiling was done on bulk unsorted PBMCs, naive and antigen-experienced compartments could not be conclusively compared. Observed TCR beta diversity per million T cells fell roughly linearly with age, and a significant reduction was already apparent by age around 40. Because donor CMV infection status was unknown, age-related changes in expanded clonotypes were potentially confounded. Estimates of total diversity based on one million sequenced T cells were regarded as lower bounds and as underestimates. Compared with the aged group, the long-lived group had more naive CD4+ T cells, fewer expanded clones and increased TCR diversity, a pattern suggesting age selection. There was a strong correlation between observed TCR beta diversity and the percentage of naive T cells measured by flow cytometry.

The library relied on 5' RACE. Data came from an Illumina HiSeq 2500. A second about 7 to 12 cycle PCR used a sample-barcoded 5' primer and a J-beta primer mix. A unique molecular identifier was introduced onto each TCR beta cDNA molecule by a template-switch 5' adaptor carrying 12 random nucleotides. At least 3 million CDR3-containing paired-end reads were obtained from each sample. The Mint cDNA synthesis kit, primed by a TRBC-specific oligonucleotide, was used to synthesize first-strand cDNA from all RNA. All cDNA was treated with uracil-DNA glycosylase and then went through a first 18-cycle PCR with the universal primers M1SS and BC2_uni_R. Under the source paper's analysis protocol: Each sample was normalized by randomly selecting 1 million high-quality reads, each carrying a distinct molecular identifier. Reads sharing molecular identifiers were discarded rather than binned into consensus sequences. MiTCR, run with a Q25 quality threshold and the strictest error-elimination algorithm, handled CDR3 identification, clonotype clustering and error correction. A nonparametric unseen species model using Euler transformation provided a lower-bound estimate of total TCR beta diversity. TCRdb reprocessed the public reads (quality trimming at Q25 with fastp, clone calling with MiXCR) and kept in-frame beta chains. Every CDR3 protein is listed once, alongside the most common genes and DNA of its rows. TCRdb's processing, not the authors' own work, is the source of the V and J calls. The sample has about 730,000 distinct CDR3 sequences on record, around 46% of them singletons. In total, the top ten clones hold approximately 22% of the sample.

The approximately 40 donors, aged about 6 to 95 years, were systemically healthy Caucasian individuals from Russia. Around 10 milliliters of peripheral blood were collected from each donor into EDTA-treated Vacutainer tubes. Ficoll-Paque density-gradient centrifugation was used to isolate PBMCs, with at least 6.5 million per sample. Total RNA was extracted from PBMCs with Trizol reagent, with at least 5 micrograms obtained per sample. For every donor, an aliquot of PBMCs went through flow cytometry to measure the percentages of naive CD45RAhigh/CD27high T cells. From cysteine to phenylalanine, the CDR3 is 17 amino acids long. Only the CDR3 DNA stays, 51 bases, in frame from base 1. In the germline V gene (reference sequence), CDR1 corresponds to GTSNPN and CDR2 to SVGIG. V trim: 2 bases; J trim: 11 bases; unmatched bases: 22.

The sequenced sample was blood. This receptor was obtained from a woman aged 55-69 years in good health. The rearrangement joined TRBV30 to TRBJ2-5, with 8 bases aligning to TRBD1. This receptor carries the CDR3 CAWSQHGQGIAHNEQYF. At the DNA level, the sequence is TGTGCCTGGAGTCAGCACGGACAGGGAATAGCTCACAATGAGCAGTACTTC.